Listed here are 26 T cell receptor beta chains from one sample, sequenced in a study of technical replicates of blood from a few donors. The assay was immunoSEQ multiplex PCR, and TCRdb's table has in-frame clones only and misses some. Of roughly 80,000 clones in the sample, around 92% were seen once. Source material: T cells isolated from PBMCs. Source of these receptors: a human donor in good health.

The CDR3 protein is CAWSSGSFHEQYF. In DNA, the CDR3 is TGTGCCTGGAGTAGCGGGAGCTTCCACGAGCAGTACTTC. This chain connects TRBV30 to TRBJ2-7, with 8 bases aligning to TRBD2. The CDR3 covers 13 residues. V lost 2 bases to trimming and J lost 5 bases; unmatched junction nucleotides: 5. The germline gives CDR1 GTSNPN, CDR2 SVGIG (reference sequence).

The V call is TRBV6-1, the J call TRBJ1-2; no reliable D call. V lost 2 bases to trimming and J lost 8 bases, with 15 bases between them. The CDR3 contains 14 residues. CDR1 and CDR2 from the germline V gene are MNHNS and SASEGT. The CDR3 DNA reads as TGTGCCAGCAGTGAAATCGGCAGGCCGTGGGGCTACACCTTC. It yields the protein CASSEIGRPWGYTF.

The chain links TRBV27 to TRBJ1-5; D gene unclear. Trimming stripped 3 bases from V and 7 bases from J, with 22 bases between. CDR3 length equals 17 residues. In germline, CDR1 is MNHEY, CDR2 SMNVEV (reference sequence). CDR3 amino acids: CASSFAGRAPGAQPQHF. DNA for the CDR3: TGTGCCAGCAGTTTCGCGGGTAGGGCCCCTGGTGCGCAGCCCCAGCATTTT.

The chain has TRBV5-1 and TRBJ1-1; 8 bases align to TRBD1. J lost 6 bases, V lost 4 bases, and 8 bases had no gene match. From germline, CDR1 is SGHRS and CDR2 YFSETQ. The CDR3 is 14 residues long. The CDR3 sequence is CASSADREVAEAFF. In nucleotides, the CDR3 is TGCGCCAGCAGCGCGGACAGGGAGGTTGCTGAAGCTTTCTTT.

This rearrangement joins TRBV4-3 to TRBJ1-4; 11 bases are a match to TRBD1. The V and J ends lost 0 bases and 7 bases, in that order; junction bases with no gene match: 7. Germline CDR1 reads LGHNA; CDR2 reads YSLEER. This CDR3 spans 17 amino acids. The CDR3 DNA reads TGCGCCAGCAGCCAAGAAACTTGGGGACAGGGGGGTGAAAAACTGTTTTTT. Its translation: CASSQETWGQGGEKLFF.

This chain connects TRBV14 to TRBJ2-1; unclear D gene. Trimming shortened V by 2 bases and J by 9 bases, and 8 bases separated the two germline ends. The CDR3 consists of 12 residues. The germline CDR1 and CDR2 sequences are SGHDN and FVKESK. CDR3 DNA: TGTGCCAGCAGCCAACACAATGGTGAGCAGTTCTTC. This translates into CASSQHNGEQFF.

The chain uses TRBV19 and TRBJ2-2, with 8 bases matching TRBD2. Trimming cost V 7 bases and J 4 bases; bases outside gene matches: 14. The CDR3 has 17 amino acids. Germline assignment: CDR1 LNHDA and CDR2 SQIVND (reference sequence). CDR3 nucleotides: TGTGCCAGTAAAGGATACGCGGGAGGCCGGGGCACCGGGGAGCTGTTTTTT. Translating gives CASKGYAGGRGTGELFF. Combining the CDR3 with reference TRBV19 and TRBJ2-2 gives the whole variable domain DGGITQSPKYLFRKEGQNVTLSCEQNLNHDAMYWYRQDPGQGLRLIYYSQIVNDFQKGDIAEGYSVSREKKESFPLTVTSAQKNPTAFYLCASKGYAGGRGTGELFFGEGSRLTVL.

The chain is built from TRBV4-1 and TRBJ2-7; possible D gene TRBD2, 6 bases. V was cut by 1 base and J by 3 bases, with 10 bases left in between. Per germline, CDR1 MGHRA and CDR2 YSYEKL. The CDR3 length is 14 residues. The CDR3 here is CASSQVYGSYEQYF. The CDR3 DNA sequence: TGCGCCAGCAGCCAAGTTTACGGGAGCTACGAGCAGTACTTC.

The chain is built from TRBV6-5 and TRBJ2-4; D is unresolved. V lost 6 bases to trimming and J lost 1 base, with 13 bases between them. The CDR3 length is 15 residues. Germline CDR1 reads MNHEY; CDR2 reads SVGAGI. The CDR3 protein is CASRLNGLAKNIQYF. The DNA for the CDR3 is TGTGCCAGCAGACTTAATGGGCTGGCCAAAAACATTCAGTACTTC.

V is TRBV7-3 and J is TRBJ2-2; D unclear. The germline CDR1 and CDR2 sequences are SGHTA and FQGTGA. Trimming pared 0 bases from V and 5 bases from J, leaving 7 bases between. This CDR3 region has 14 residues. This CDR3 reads CASSLTPGTGELFF. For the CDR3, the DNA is TGTGCCAGCAGCTTAACTCCCGGGACCGGGGAGCTGTTTTTT. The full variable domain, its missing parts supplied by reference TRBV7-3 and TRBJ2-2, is GAGVSQTPSNKVTEKGKYVELRCDPISGHTALYWYRQSLGQGPEFLIYFQGTGAADDSGLPNDRFFAVRPEGSVSTLKIQRTERGDSAVYLCASSLTPGTGELFFGEGSRLTVL.

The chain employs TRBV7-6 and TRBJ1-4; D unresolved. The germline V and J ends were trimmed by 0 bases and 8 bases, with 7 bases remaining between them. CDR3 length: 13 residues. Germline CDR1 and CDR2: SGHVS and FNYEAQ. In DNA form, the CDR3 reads TGTGCCAGCAGCTTAGCTTTGAGGGAAAAACTGTTTTTT. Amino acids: CASSLALREKLFF.

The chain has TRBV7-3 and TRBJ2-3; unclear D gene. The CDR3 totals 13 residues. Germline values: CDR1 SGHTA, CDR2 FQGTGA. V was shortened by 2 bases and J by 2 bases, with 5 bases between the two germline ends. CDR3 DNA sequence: TGTGCCAGCAGCTTAGCGGTCACAGATACGCAGTATTTT. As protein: CASSLAVTDTQYF.

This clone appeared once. The CDR3 bases are TGTGCCAGTGAACCGGGACAGGGGTTGCAGACCCAGTACTTC. Translated, it gives CASEPGQGLQTQYF. The rearrangement joins TRBV19 to TRBJ2-5; 10 positions match TRBD1. V trimming: 8 bases; J trimming: 6 bases; junction bases outside the gene matches: 9. Looked up from germline, CDR1 is LNHDA and CDR2 is SQIVND (reference sequence). The CDR3 contains 14 residues.

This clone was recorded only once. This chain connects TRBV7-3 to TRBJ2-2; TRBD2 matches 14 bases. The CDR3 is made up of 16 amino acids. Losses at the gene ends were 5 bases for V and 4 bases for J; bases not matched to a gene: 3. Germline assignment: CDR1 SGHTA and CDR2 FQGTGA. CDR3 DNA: TGTGCCAGCAGCACCGGACTAGCGGGAGGCACCGGGGAGCTGTTTTTT. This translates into CASSTGLAGGTGELFF.

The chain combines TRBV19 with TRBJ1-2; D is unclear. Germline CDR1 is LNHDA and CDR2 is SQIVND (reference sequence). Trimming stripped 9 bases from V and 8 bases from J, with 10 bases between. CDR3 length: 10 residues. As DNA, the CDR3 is TGTGCCAGCTGGTCCGCGGGCTACACCTTC. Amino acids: CASWSAGYTF.

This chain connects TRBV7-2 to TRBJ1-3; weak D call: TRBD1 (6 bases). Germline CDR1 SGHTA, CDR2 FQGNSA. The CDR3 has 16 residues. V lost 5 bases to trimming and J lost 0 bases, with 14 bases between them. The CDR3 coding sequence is TGTGCCAGCAGCGTAGGTCTAGGGGGCTCTGGAAACACCATATATTTT. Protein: CASSVGLGGSGNTIYF.

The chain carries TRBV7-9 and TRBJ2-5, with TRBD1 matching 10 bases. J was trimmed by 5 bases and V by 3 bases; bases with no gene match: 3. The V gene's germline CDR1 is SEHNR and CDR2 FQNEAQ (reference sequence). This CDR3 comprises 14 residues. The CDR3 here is CASSLGQGKETQYF. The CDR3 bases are TGTGCCAGCAGCTTGGGACAGGGGAAGGAGACCCAGTACTTC.

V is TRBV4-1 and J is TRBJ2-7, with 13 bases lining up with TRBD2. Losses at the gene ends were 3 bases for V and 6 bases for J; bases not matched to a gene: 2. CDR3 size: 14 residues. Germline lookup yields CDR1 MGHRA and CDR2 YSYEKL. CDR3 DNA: TGCGCCAGCAGCCAGAGACTAGCGGGGGGCGAGCAGTACTTC. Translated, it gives CASSQRLAGGEQYF.

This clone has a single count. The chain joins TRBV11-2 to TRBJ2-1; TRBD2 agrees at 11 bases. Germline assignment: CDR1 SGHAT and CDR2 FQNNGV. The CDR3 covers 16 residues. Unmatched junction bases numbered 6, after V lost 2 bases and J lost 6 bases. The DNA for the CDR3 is TGTGCCAGCAGCTTACTGGTACTAGCGGGAGTCAATGAGCAGTTCTTC. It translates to CASSLLVLAGVNEQFF. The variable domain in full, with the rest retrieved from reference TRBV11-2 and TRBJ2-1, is EAGVAQSPRYKIIEKRQSVAFWCNPISGHATLYWYQQILGQGPKLLIQFQNNGVVDDSQLPKDRFSAERLKGVDSTLKIQPAKLEDSAVYLCASSLLVLAGVNEQFFGPGTRLTVL.

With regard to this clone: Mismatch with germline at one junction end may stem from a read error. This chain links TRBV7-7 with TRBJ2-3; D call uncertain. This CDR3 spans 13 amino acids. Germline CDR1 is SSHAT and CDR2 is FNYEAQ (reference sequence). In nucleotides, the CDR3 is TGTGCTAGCAGCTTCGGGTTCACAGATACGCAGTATTTT. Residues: CASSFGFTDTQYF. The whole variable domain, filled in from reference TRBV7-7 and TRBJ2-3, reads GAGVSQSPRYKVTKRGQDVTLRCDPISSHATLYWYQQALGQGPEFLTYFNYEAQPDKSGLPSDRFSAERPEGSISTLTIQRTEQRDSAMYRCASSFGFTDTQYFGPGTRLTVL.

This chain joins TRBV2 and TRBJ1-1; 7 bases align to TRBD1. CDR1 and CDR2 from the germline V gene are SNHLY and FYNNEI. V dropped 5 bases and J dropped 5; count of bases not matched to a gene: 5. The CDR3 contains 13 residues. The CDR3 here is CASSTGALTEAFF. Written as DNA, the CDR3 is TGTGCCAGCAGTACAGGGGCGCTTACTGAAGCTTTCTTT.

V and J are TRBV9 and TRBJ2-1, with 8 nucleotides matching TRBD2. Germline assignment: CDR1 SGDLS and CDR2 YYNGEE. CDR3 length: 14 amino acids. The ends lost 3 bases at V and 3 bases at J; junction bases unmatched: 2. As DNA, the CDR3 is TGTGCCAGCAGCGGGAGCGGGGGCTACAATGAGCAGTTCTTC. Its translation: CASSGSGGYNEQFF.

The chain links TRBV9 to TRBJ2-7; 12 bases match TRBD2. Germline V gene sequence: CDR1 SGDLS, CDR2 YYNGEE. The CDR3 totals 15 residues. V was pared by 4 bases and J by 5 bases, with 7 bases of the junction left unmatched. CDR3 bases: TGTGCCAGCAGCCAGACTAGCGGGAGTCAGGACGAGCAGTACTTC. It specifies CASSQTSGSQDEQYF.

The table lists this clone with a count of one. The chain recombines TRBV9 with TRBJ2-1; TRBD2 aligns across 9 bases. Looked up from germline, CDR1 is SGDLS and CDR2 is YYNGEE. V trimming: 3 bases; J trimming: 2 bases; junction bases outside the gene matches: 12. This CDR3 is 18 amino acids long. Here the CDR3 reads CASSEGGIAGVPYNEQFF. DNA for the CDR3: TGTGCCAGCAGCGAAGGCGGAATAGCGGGAGTTCCCTACAATGAGCAGTTCTTC.

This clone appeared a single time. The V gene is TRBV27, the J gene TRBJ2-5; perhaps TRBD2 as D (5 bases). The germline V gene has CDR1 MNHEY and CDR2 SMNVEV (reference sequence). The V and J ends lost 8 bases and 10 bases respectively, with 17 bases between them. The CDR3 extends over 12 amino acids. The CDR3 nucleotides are TGTGCCAGCTCCAATTCGGGGAGCCACCAGTACTTC. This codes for CASSNSGSHQYF.

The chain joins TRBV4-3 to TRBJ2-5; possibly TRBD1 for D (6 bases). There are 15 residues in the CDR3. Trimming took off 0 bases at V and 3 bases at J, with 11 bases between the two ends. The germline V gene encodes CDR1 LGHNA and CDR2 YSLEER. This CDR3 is CASSQDRAGEETQYF. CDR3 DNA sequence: TGCGCCAGCAGCCAAGATCGGGCAGGGGAAGAGACCCAGTACTTC.